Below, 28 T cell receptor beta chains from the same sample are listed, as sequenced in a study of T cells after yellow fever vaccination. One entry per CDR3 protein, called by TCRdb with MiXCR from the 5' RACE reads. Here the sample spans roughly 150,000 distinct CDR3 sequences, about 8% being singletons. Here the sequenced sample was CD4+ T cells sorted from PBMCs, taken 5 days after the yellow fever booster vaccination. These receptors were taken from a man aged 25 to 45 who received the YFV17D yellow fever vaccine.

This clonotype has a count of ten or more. This CDR3 is CASTTEFYTEAFF. The DNA of the CDR3 is TGTGCCAGCACCACAGAATTCTACACTGAAGCTTTCTTT. The chain couples TRBV6-6 to TRBJ1-1; no firm D call. Per the germline V gene, CDR1 is MNHNY and CDR2 is SVGAGI (reference sequence). Trimming left V 7 bases short and J 3 bases short, with 12 bases between. The CDR3 is 13 amino acids.

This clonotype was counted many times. The CDR3 DNA is TGTGCCAGCAGTGATCAGTACACCGGGGAGCTGTTTTTT. Translation: CASSDQYTGELFF. The chain combines TRBV2 with TRBJ2-2; D not resolved. The V gene's germline CDR1 is SNHLY and CDR2 FYNNEI. The V and J ends lost 3 bases and 3 bases respectively, with 5 bases between them. The CDR3 loop spans 13 amino acids.

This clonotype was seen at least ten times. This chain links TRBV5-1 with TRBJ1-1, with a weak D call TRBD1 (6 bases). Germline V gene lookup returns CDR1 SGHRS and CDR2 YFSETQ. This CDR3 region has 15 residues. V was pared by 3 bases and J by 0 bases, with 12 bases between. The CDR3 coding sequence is TGCGCCAGCAGCTCGGGACACCCGGTGAACACTGAAGCTTTCTTT. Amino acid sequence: CASSSGHPVNTEAFF.

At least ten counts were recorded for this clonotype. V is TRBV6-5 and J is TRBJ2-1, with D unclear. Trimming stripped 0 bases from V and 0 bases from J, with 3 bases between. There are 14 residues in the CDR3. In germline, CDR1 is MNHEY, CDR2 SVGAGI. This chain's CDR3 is CASSYSSSYNEQFF. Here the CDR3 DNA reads TGTGCCAGCAGTTACTCGAGCTCCTACAATGAGCAGTTCTTC.

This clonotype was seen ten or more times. CDR3 DNA sequence: TGTGCCAGCAGTTACTCGATACGCCTAGGAGCCTACGAGCAGTACTTC. The encoded protein is CASSYSIRLGAYEQYF. The V and J genes are TRBV6-2 or TRBV6-3 and TRBJ2-7; D remains ambiguous. This CDR3 is 16 amino acids long. V was shortened by 0 bases and J by 2 bases, with 14 bases between the two germline ends. The germline CDR1 and CDR2 sequences are MNHEY and SVGEGT.

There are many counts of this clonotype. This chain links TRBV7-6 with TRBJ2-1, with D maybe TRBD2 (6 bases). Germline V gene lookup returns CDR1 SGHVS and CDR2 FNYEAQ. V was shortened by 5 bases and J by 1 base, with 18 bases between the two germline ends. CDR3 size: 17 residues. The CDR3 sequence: CASSPRLGGVSYNEQFF. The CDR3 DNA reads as TGTGCCAGCAGCCCCCGATTGGGGGGAGTATCCTACAATGAGCAGTTCTTC.

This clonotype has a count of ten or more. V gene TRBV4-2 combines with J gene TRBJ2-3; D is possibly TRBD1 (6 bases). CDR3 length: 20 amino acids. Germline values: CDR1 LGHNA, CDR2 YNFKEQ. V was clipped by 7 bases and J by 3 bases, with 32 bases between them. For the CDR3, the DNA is TGTGCCAGCACGCAAGACTGGCGGTGCTCGCATATAGGGGGTACAGATACGCAGTATTTT. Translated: CASTQDWRCSHIGGTDTQYF.

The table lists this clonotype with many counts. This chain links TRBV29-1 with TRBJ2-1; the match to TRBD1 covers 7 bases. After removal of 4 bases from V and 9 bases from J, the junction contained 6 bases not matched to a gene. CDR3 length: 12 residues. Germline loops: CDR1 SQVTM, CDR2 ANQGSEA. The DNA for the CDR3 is TGCAGCGTTGGGGACAGAGGACGTGAGCAGTTCTTC. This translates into CSVGDRGREQFF.

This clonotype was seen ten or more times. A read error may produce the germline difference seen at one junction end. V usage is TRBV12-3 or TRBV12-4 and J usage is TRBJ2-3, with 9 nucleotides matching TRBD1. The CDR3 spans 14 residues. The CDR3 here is CASSWTGGTDTQYF. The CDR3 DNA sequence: TGCGCCAGCAGCTGGACAGGGGGCACAGATACGCAGTATTTT.

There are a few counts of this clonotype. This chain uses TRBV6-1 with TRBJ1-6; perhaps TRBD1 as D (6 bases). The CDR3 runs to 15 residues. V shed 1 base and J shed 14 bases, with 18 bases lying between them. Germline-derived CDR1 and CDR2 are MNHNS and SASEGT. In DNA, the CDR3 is TGTGCCAGCAGTGAAGGGGGGGGGCCCTCTTCGGCCCTCCACTTT. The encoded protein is CASSEGGGPSSALHF.

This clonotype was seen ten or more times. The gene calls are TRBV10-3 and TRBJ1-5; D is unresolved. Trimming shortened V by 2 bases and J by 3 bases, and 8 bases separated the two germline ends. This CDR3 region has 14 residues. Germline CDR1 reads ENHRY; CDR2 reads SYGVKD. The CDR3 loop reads CAISELSPNQPQHF. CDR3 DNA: TGTGCCATCAGTGAGCTCAGCCCCAATCAGCCCCAGCATTTT.

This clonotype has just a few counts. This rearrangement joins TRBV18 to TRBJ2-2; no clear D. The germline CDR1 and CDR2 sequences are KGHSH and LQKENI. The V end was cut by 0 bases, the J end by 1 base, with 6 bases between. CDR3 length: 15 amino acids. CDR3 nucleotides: TGTGCCAGCTCACCACCGTTCCAGAACACCGGGGAGCTGTTTTTT. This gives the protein CASSPPFQNTGELFF.

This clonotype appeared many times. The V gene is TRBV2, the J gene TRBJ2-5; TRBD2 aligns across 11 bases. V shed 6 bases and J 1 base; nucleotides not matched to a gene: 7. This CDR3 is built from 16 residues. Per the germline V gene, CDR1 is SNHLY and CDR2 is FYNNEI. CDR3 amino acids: CASRATSGRSQETQYF. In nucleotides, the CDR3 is TGTGCCAGCAGGGCCACTAGCGGGAGAAGCCAAGAGACCCAGTACTTC.

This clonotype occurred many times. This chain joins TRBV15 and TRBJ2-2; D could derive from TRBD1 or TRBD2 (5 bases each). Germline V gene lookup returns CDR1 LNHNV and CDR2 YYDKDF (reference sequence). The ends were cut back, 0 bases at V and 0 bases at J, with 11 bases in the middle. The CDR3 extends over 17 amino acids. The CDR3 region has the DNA TGTGCCACCAGCAGAGATCGGGGCGGGTCGAACACCGGGGAGCTGTTTTTT. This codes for CATSRDRGGSNTGELFF.

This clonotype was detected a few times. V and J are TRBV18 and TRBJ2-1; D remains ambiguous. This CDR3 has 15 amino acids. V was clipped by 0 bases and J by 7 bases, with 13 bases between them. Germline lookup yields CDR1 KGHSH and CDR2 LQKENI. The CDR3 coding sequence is TGTGCCAGCTCACCACCGTCAGGCCGTATGAATGAGCAGTTCTTC. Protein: CASSPPSGRMNEQFF.

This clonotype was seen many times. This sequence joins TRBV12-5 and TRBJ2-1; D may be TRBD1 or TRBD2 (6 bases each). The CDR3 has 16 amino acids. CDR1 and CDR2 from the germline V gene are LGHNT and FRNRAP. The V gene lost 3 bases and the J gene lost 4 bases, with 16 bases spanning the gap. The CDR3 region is CASGFSTGGWYNEQFF. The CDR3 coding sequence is TGTGCTAGTGGTTTCTCTACCGGGGGCTGGTACAATGAGCAGTTCTTC.

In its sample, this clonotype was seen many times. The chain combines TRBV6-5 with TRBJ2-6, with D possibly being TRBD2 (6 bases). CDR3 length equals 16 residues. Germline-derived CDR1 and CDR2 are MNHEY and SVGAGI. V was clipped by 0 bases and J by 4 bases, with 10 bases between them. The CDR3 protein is CASSYSGGAGANVLTF. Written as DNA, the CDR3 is TGTGCCAGCAGTTACTCGGGGGGAGCCGGGGCCAACGTCCTGACTTTC.

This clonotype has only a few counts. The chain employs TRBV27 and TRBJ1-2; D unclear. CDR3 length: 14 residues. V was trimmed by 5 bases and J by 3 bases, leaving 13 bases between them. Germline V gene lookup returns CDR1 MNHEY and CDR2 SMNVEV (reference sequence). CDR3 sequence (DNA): TGTGCCAGCAGTCCGCTAGGTCACGACTATGGCTACACCTTC. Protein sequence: CASSPLGHDYGYTF.

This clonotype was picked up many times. In DNA, the CDR3 is TGCGCCAGCAGCTTGAGTGTAGGGACGCTCTACAATGAGCAGTTCTTC. Translated, it gives CASSLSVGTLYNEQFF. This chain links TRBV5-1 with TRBJ2-1; D is tentatively TRBD1 or TRBD2 (5 bases each). Germline V gene lookup returns CDR1 SGHRS and CDR2 YFSETQ. This CDR3 region has 16 residues. V lost 1 base and J lost 3, with 14 bases in between.

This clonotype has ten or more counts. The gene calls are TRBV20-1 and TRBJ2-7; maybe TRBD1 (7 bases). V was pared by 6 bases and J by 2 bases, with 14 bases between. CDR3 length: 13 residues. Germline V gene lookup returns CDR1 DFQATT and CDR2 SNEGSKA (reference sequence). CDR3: CSALSRGAYEQYF. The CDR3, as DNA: TGCAGTGCCCTTTCCAGGGGGGCCTACGAGCAGTACTTC.

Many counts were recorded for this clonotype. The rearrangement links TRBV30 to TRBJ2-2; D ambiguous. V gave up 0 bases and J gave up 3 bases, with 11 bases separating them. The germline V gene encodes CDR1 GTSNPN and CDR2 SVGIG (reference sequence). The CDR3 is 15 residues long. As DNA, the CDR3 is TGTGCCTGGAGTGTACGTGGCGCCTACACCGGGGAGCTGTTTTTT. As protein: CAWSVRGAYTGELFF.

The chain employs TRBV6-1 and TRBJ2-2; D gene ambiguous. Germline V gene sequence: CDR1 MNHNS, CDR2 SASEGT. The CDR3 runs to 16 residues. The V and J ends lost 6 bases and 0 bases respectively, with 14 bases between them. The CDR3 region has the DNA TGTGCCAGCAGCCTCGAGCGAACCGCGAACACCGGGGAGCTGTTTTTT. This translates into CASSLERTANTGELFF.

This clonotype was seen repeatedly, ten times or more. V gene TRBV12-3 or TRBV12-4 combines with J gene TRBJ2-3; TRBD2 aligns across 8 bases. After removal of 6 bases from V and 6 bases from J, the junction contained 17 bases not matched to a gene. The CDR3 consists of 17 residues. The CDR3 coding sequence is TGTGCCAGCAGGTCATCTAGCGGGTATCAGTTATGGGATACGCAGTATTTT. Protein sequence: CASRSSSGYQLWDTQYF.

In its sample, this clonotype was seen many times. The CDR3: CASTERYEQYF. CDR3 in DNA: TGTGCCAGCACCGAAAGGTACGAGCAGTACTTC. The chain couples TRBV6-1 to TRBJ2-7; D is unclear. CDR3 size: 11 residues. V was cut by 7 bases and J by 4 bases, with 8 bases left in between. Germline V gene sequence: CDR1 MNHNS, CDR2 SASEGT.

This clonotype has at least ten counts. Here the CDR3 reads CASTPGQGGEKLFF. CDR3 sequence (DNA): TGCGCCAGCACACCGGGACAGGGTGGCGAAAAACTGTTTTTT. The genes are TRBV10-2 and TRBJ1-4, with 9 positions matching TRBD1. V dropped 7 bases and J dropped 8; count of bases not matched to a gene: 8. Germline V gene lookup returns CDR1 WSHSY and CDR2 SAAADI. The CDR3 covers 14 residues.

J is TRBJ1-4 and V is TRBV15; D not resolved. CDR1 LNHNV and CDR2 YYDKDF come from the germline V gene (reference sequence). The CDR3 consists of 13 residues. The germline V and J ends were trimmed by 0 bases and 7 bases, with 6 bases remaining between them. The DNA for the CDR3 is TGTGCCACCAGCAGAGAAAAGATTGAAAAACTGTTTTTT. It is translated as CATSREKIEKLFF. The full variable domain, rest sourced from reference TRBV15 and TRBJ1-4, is DAMVIQNPRYQVTQFGKPVTLSCSQTLNHNVMYWYQQKSSQAPKLLFHYYDKDFNNEADTPDNFQSRRPNTSFCFLDIRSPGLGDTAMYLCATSREKIEKLFFGSGTQLSVL.

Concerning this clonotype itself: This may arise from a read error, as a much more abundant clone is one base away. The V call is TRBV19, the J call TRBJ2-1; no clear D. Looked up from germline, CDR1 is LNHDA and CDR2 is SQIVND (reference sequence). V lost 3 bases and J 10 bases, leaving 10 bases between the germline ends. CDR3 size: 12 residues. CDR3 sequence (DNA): TGTGCCAGTAGTATCTTGGCTATCGAGCAGTTCTTC. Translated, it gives CASSILAIEQFF.

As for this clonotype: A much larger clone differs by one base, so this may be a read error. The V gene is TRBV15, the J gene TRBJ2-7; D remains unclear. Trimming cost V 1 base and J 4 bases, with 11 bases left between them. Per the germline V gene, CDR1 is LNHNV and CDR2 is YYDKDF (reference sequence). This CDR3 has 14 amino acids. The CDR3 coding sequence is TGTGCCACCAGCAGAGTTGACGGAAGTTACGAGCAGTACTTC. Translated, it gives CATSRVDGSYEQYF.